This T cell receptor beta chain was sequenced during a study of cytomegalovirus exposure and HLA in healthy donors. This CDR3 spans 16 amino acids. The V segment lost 2 bases and the J segment 1 base; nucleotides outside the gene matches: 7. CDR1 and CDR2 from the germline V gene are MGHDK and SYGVNS. The PCR used 60 Vbeta and 13 Jbeta primers. Clones were sequenced by immunoSEQ multiplex PCR, and TCRdb holds only the in-frame ones, with some missing. The listing contains about 130,000 clones. The source material was PBMCs. The TCR comes from a woman in her thirties or forties in good health and CMV-seropositive. The rearrangement joins TRBV25-1 to TRBJ1-1; 7 positions agree with TRBD1. CDR3 in DNA: TGTGCCAGCAGTGAAAGGGCAGGGGGGCGGAACACTGAAGCTTTCTTT. It codes for CASSERAGGRNTEAFF.